The clone carrying this T cell receptor beta chain was found many times. Antigen: not known. Via MiXCR, TCRdb re-called the reads, giving one row per CDR3 protein. The profile covers approximately 270,000 distinct CDR3 sequences, with roughly a fifth appearing a single time and roughly a fifth taken by the ten largest. The source of the sample is a study of T cell repertoires in cytomegalovirus infection. About the study: Indicated by public TCR beta signatures were CMV infection and matching HLA type.

Study results and limitations: It was HLA-C-restricted CMV-specific TCR beta clonotypes that dominated the response ex vivo.

The source material was cultured PBMCs, sampled from culture after CMV antigen stimulation. The sequence derives from a human donor in good health (CMV status not recorded). Some clones in this sample may be carry-over from other donors' samples.

The CDR3 nucleotides are TGTGCCAGCAGCCCCGGGCCGGGGGCCGGCTTCCAGCCCCAGCATTTT. It specifies CASSPGPGAGFQPQHF. The gene calls are TRBV7-8 and TRBJ1-5; D may be TRBD1 (6 bases). The CDR3 loop spans 16 amino acids. CDR1 and CDR2 (germline): SGHVS, FQNEAQ. V lost 5 bases to trimming and J lost 7 bases, with 21 bases between them.